A single TCR beta chain is shown here with its context. Its antigen remains unidentified. This sample is part of a study of cytomegalovirus exposure and HLA in healthy donors. Study information: Genotyping showed roughly 77% of 398 donors falling in the Caucasian-associated ancestry cluster. Study conclusions and caveats: Most of the TCR beta V segments (in an earlier analysis) were productive either about 87% or about 30% of the time. CMV antigen specificity was confirmed in vitro for a few CMV-associated chains. Sequencing likely produced, as an artifact, a cluster of highly shared sequence variants.

Losses at the gene ends were 4 bases for V and 1 base for J; bases not matched to a gene: 7. The length of the CDR3 is 16 residues. Germline V lookup: CDR1 SGDLS, CDR2 YYNGEE. The PCR employed 60 Vbeta primers together with 13 Jbeta primers. Some clones are missing from TCRdb's copy, which holds only in-frame ones; the method was immunoSEQ multiplex PCR. The sample lists around 150,000 clones, 84% occurring once. This receptor was identified in a man aged 50-59 years in good health and CMV-seropositive. The sample taken for sequencing was PBMCs. The chain links TRBV9 to TRBJ2-4, with 8 nucleotides matching TRBD2. In nucleotides, the CDR3 is TGTGCCAGCAGCCCACACCGGGGGGGGGCCAAAAACATTCAGTACTTC. Amino acid sequence: CASSPHRGGAKNIQYF.